The source of this T cell receptor beta chain is a study of T cells in Graves' hyperthyroidism and ophthalmopathy (dated by TCRdb to between 2018 and 2020). Study-wide context: To identify distinguishing TCR V-J signatures, a discovery cohort of some 100 patients was used, comprising 43 with Graves' ophthalmopathy and some 57 with stable Graves' hyperthyroidism. The 100 discovery patients were randomly split 7:3 into training and test sets. Following sampling, methimazole starting at 30 mg daily was given to hyperthyroidism patients, and high-dose intravenous methylprednisolone was given to ophthalmopathy patients. An independent validation cohort of under 20 hyperthyroidism patients and 17 patients who later progressed to ophthalmopathy tested prospective prediction of ophthalmopathy. The paper describes TCR Vbeta CDR3 sequencing of more than 120 peripheral blood samples, made up of some 42 ophthalmopathy patients, around 78 hyperthyroidism patients and roughly 17 progressor patients. The study also compared thyroid tissue and blood T-cell repertoires from several Graves' hyperthyroidism patients. Broader findings and caveats from the paper: A 13 V-J signature model separated ophthalmopathy from stable hyperthyroidism, with around 88% sensitivity and 81.08% specificity in cross-validation and 80%/75% in testing. In validation, the model predicted progression to ophthalmopathy a median of roughly 6.1 months before onset, with approximately 70% sensitivity and roughly 77% specificity. Sample size was not statistically predetermined, and investigators were not blinded to group allocation. Most expanded thyroid clonotypes (frequency above 0.001) were also found in blood, which suggests that blood repertoires may mirror thyroid immune responses.

On this clonotype: Its antigen specificity is not known. The missing conserved phenylalanine or tryptophan at the end of this CDR3 makes a read error likely.

Stable Graves' hyperthyroidism was defined as the absence of progression to ophthalmopathy over 18 months of follow-up. Hyperthyroidism patients were newly diagnosed, with disease duration under 2 months, and aged 18 to 65 years. Exclusion was applied to patients with uncontrolled infections, other autoimmune diseases, pregnancy or lactation. Diagnoses were based on clinical symptoms, serum thyroxine and TRAb, thyroid ultrasound and orbital computed tomography. Total RNA was extracted using Trizol reagent, and RNA quality was assessed on an Agilent 2100 Bioanalyzer. The junction carries 8 bases between V and J, which are trimmed by 2 bases and 4 bases respectively. The CDR3 is 13 amino acids in total, end residues counted. Of all the DNA, just the CDR3 is kept, 39 bases in frame from base 1. The TCR beta CDR3 regions were amplified from RNA transcripts. The first round of RT-PCR for the TCR CDR3 was performed with the HTBI primer set and the Qiagen OneStep RT-PCR kit. Libraries were constructed in a second round of multiplex PCR, after which size selection and purification were carried out. Sequencing of the libraries was done on an Illumina HiSeq2000 using paired-end 100 bp reads. Per the original workflow: SOAPnuke was used to process the raw data, with reads discarded if the reads contained adapters or uncalled bases, had a mean Phred below 15, or lacked an exact constant-primer or identifier match. COPE v1.2.5 was used to merge the high-quality paired reads, and each unique nucleotide sequence was defined as a clonotype. Clonotypes were aligned to IMGT TRBV, TRBD and TRBJ reference segments using MiTCR v1.1. The analysis was restricted to V-J combinations with a frequency above 0.0001, which together covered 99% to 99.2% of the repertoires. The TCS score was defined as F50 (clonal expansion) divided by E x V (chaos), with BLOSUM62-based TCRdist calculated between CDR3 peptides within each V-J. Welch's t-statistics and random forest reduced around 520 V-J features to roughly 13, which were used in a naive Bayes classifier (R e1071). The raw public data were reprocessed by TCRdb itself: fastp quality trimming at Q25, MiXCR clonotype calling, in-frame beta chains only. Rows are unified per CDR3 protein, each entry keeping the most common DNA and genes. The V and J calls and clone size come from TCRdb's table, not from the authors' own analysis. The sample contains some 510,000 distinct CDR3 sequences, about half of them found a single time. 8.2% of the sample is in the top ten clones.

In this chain, TRBV12-3 or TRBV12-4 is recombined with TRBJ1-1, with no D gene named confidently. The specimen sequenced was peripheral blood or thyroid tissue (not recorded which). The receptor comes from a woman between 18 and 29 years old with Graves' hyperthyroidism. Donor details come from another sample of the same person, matched by shared clones. DNA sequence: TGTGCCAGCAGTTTATCGAAGGGCACTGAAGCTTTCCTT. It codes for CASSLSKGTEAFL.